The 9 T cell receptor beta chains listed next were all sequenced from one sample in a study of cytomegalovirus exposure and HLA in healthy donors. The PCR employed 60 Vbeta primers together with 13 Jbeta primers. Measured with immunoSEQ multiplex PCR; TCRdb has only the in-frame clones, and not every one. This sample's table reports some 150,000 clones. Input material: PBMCs. These receptors were obtained from a woman aged 18-29 years in good health and CMV-seronegative.

The V call is TRBV4-1, the J call TRBJ2-7, with a weak D call TRBD1 (5 bases). This CDR3 has 14 residues. The ends were cut back, 0 bases at V and 6 bases at J, with 12 bases in the middle. Germline CDR1 reads MGHRA; CDR2 reads YSYEKL. The CDR3 sequence is CASSQEGQVGEQYV. CDR3 coding DNA: TGCGCCAGCAGCCAAGAGGGGCAGGTTGGCGAGCAGTACGTC.

The rearrangement links TRBV12-5 to TRBJ2-7; 8 bases map to TRBD2. The germline gives CDR1 LGHNT, CDR2 FRNRAP. The CDR3 covers 20 residues. V lost 1 base, J lost 4 bases, and 21 bases stayed unmatched. CDR3 in amino acids: CASGLATKNQRATSAYEQYF. The CDR3 nucleotides read TGTGCTAGTGGTTTGGCCACAAAAAACCAGCGGGCGACTAGCGCTTACGAGCAGTACTTC.

The gene calls are TRBV5-5 and TRBJ2-5; 8 bases agree with TRBD2. The CDR3 sequence is 14 residues long. Germline V gives CDR1 SGHKS, CDR2 YYEKEE (reference sequence). J lost 4 bases, V lost 1 base, and 3 bases had no gene match. The CDR3 bases are TGTGCCAGCAGCTTGTGGCTAGCGGGAGAGACCCAGTACTTC. This encodes CASSLWLAGETQYF.

The V call is TRBV10-2, the J call TRBJ2-5; 9 bases fit TRBD2. The J call may be wrong; the DNA end is better matched by TRBJ2-7. Germline V CDR1 and CDR2: WSHSY, SAAADI. The CDR3 contains 13 residues. CDR3: CASTAGGSYEQYF. The CDR3 nucleotides read TGCGCCAGCACGGCGGGAGGGAGCTACGAGCAGTACTTC.

The CDR3 bases are TGTGCCAGCAGCCACAACAGGGGACGAAATGAGCAGTTCTTC. This sequence encodes CASSHNRGRNEQFF. V usage is TRBV4-2 and J usage is TRBJ2-1, with TRBD1 identical over 7 bases. V trimming: 3 bases; J trimming: 7 bases; junction bases outside the gene matches: 6. CDR3 length: 14 residues. Germline values: CDR1 LGHNA, CDR2 YNFKEQ.

The chain combines TRBV11-2 with TRBJ2-7; the D gene is possibly TRBD2 (5 bases). V was cut by 5 bases and J by 3 bases, with 8 bases left in between. This CDR3 is 12 amino acids long. Germline V CDR1 and CDR2: SGHAT, FQNNGV. DNA for the CDR3: TGTGCCAGCAGCCGAGACTACTACGAGCAGTACTTC. Translating gives CASSRDYYEQYF.

This chain links TRBV19 with TRBJ1-1; tentative D call: TRBD1 (5 bases). This CDR3 has 18 residues. Trimming removed 0 bases at V and 0 bases at J, with 17 bases between. Germline values: CDR1 LNHDA, CDR2 SQIVND (reference sequence). CDR3 amino acids: CASSIESQGHPLNTEAFF. The CDR3 DNA reads as TGTGCCAGTAGTATAGAATCCCAGGGCCACCCCTTGAACACTGAAGCTTTCTTT.

V gene TRBV5-1 combines with J gene TRBJ2-4, with D perhaps matching TRBD2 (6 bases). The CDR3 has 14 residues. The germline CDR1 and CDR2 sequences are SGHRS and YFSETQ. V was clipped by 0 bases and J by 3 bases, with 7 bases between them. Here the CDR3 DNA reads TGCGCCAGCAGCTTGGAAGCGGGCAAAAACATTCAGTACTTC. Translation gives CASSLEAGKNIQYF.

The chain combines TRBV5-4 with TRBJ2-7; 7 bases are shared with TRBD2. Looked up from germline, CDR1 is SGHNT and CDR2 is YYREEE (reference sequence). This CDR3 contains 12 residues. Trimming removed 7 bases from V and 5 bases from J; junction bases left unmatched: 6. The CDR3 region is CASRGLENEQYF. The CDR3 nucleotides read TGTGCCAGCCGTGGACTAGAAAACGAGCAGTACTTC.